This TCR beta chain emerged from a study of CD8 T cells in Susac syndrome. Random-hexamer reverse transcription was applied to about 0.45 to 1 ug RNA. TCRdb reprocessed the immunoSEQ multiplex PCR reads with MiXCR, giving one entry per CDR3 protein. The data contain some 240,000 distinct CDR3 sequences, almost 97% of them singletons. Trimming cost V 3 bases and J 6 bases, with 12 bases left between them. This CDR3 region has 13 residues. CDR1 and CDR2 (germline): KGHSH, LQKENI. The sequenced target, TCR beta, came from blood CD8+ and CD4+ T cells. The CD8+ and CD4+ T cells were isolated magnetically using a negative isolation approach, whereas the TEMRA cells were enriched by FACS.

The gene calls are TRBV18 and TRBJ2-7; D may match TRBD1 or TRBD2 (6 bases each). This receptor was identified in a human donor with Susac syndrome. The material sequenced was CD4+ T cells from PBMCs. The CDR3 bases are TGTGCCAGCTCACCTGGGGGGCACGGCGAGCAGTACTTC. It codes for CASSPGGHGEQYF.